This T cell receptor beta chain was identified during a study of blood T cell repertoires in COVID-19. Assay used: immunoSEQ multiplex PCR; TCRdb lists only in-frame clones, some missing. The table includes under 110,000 clones, around 94% detected once. The V and J ends lost 7 bases and 0 bases respectively, with 16 bases between them. From germline, CDR1 is MRHNA and CDR2 SNTAGT. The CDR3 length is 16 residues. The TCR comes from a man between 45 and 60 years old with active COVID-19. Source material: peripheral blood. The chain links TRBV6-4 to TRBJ1-5; no clear D. CDR3 coding DNA: TGTGCCAGCAAGGAGTATACTGGAGATAGCAATCAGCCCCAGCATTTT. This translates into CASKEYTGDSNQPQHF.